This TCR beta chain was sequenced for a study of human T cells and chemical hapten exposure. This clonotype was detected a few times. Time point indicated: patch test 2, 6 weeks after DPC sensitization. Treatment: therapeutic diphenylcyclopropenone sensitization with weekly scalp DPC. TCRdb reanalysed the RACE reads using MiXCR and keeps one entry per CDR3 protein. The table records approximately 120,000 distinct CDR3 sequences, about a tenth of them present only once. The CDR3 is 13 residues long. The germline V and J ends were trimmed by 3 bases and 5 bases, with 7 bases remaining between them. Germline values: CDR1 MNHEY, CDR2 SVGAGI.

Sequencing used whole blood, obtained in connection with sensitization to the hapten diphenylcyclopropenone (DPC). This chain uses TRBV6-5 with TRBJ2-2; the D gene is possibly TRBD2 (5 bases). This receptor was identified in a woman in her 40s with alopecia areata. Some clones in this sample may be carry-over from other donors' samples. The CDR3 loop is CASSYSGTGELFF. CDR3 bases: TGTGCCAGCAGTTATTCGGGGACCGGGGAGCTGTTTTTT.